This T cell receptor beta chain was retrieved from a study of CD8+CD57+ T cells in acquired aplastic anemia. Looking at the study overall: Reads per healthy sample averaged approximately 10 million (CD4+) and 11 million to 12 million (CD8+). The study, taken as a whole, reports: Around 29 shared CD8+ CDR3s appeared highly expressed within patients' immunodominant clones.

This CDR3 region has 19 residues. Germline CDR1 reads LNHNV; CDR2 reads YYDKDF (reference sequence). Germline trimming cut 1 base from V and 0 bases from J; bases unmatched to any gene: 11. For CDR3 and TCR beta VDJ profiling, genomic DNA was the template used. TCRdb passed the reads through MiXCR, listing each CDR3 protein once. The data hold 150,000 to 200,000 distinct CDR3 sequences, with approximately 60% observed a single time. To note about this clonotype: As yet, its antigen is unknown.

The sequenced sample was sorted CD4+, CD8+, or CD8+CD57+ T cells (not recorded which) from PBMCs. V is TRBV15 and J is TRBJ2-1; 8 bases agree with TRBD2. The receptor was isolated from a human donor in good health. The CDR3 DNA sequence: TGTGCCACCAGCAGAGGAGCGGGAGTGGTCTCGAGCTCCTACAATGAGCAGTTCTTC. Protein: CATSRGAGVVSSSYNEQFF. The variable domain in full, with the rest retrieved from reference TRBV15 and TRBJ2-1, is DAMVIQNPRYQVTQFGKPVTLSCSQTLNHNVMYWYQQKSSQAPKLLFHYYDKDFNNEADTPDNFQSRRPNTSFCFLDIRSPGLGDTAMYLCATSRGAGVVSSSYNEQFFGPGTRLTVL.